This T cell receptor (beta chain) was captured by sequencing in a study of blood T cell repertoires in COVID-19. Trimming shortened V by 0 bases and J by 7 bases, and 16 bases separated the two germline ends. Germline loops: CDR1 LGHNA, CDR2 YSLEER. CDR3 length: 16 residues. Original analysis: How many nucleated cells were present was estimated from reference gene primer amplification. Here immunoSEQ multiplex PCR was the method, and the copy in TCRdb shows in-frame clones only, minus some. The D gene and trimming were derived from the DNA, and the V and J assignments and clone size from that table. The profile shows a few hundred thousand clones, roughly 90% of them singletons.

This sequence joins TRBV4-3 and TRBJ1-5; a weak D match, TRBD1 (6 bases). The specimen sequenced was peripheral blood. The TCR originated in a woman aged 60-75 years with acute or convalescent COVID-19. CDR3 coding DNA: TGCGCCAGCAGCCAAGATTGGGGACAAAAGATCCAGCCCCAGCATTTT. Protein sequence: CASSQDWGQKIQPQHF.